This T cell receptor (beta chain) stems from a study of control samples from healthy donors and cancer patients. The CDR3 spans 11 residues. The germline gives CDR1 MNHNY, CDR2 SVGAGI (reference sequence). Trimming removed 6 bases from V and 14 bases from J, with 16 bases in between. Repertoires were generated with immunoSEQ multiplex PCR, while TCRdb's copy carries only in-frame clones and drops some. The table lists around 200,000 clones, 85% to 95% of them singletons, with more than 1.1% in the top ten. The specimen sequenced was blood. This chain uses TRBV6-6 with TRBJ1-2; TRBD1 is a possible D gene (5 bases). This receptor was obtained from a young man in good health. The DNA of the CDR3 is TGTGCCAGCAGACCTGCCGGGAAGGGGACCTTC. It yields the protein CASRPAGKGTF.